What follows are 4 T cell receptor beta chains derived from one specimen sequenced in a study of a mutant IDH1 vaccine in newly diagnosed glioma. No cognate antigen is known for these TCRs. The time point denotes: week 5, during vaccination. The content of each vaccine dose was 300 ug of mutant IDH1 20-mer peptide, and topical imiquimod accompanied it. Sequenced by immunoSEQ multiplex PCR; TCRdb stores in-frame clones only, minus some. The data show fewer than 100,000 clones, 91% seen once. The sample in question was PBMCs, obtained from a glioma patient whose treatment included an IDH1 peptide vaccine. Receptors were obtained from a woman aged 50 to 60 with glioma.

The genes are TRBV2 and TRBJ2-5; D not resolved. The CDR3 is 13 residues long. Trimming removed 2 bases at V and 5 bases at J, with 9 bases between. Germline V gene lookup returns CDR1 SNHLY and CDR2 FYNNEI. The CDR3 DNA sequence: TGTGCCAGCAGTGAATTTCCGAGGGAGACCCAGTACTTC. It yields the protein CASSEFPRETQYF.

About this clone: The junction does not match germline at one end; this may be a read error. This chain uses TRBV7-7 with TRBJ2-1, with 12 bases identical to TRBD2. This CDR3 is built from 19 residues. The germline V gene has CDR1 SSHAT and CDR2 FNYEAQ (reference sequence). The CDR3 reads CASSLGSLAGGPSYNEQFF. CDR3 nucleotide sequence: TGTGCTAGCAGCTTAGGGTCGCTAGCGGGAGGGCCCTCCTACAATGAGCAGTTCTTC.

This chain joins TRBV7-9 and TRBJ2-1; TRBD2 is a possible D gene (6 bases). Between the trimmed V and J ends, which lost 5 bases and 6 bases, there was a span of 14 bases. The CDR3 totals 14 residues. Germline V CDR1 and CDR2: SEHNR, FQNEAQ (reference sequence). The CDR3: CASSPPEGRNEQFF. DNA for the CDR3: TGTGCCAGCAGCCCGCCGGAGGGCCGCAATGAGCAGTTCTTC. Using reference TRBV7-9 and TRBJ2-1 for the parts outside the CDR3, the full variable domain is DTGVSQNPRHKITKRGQNVTFRCDPISEHNRLYWYRQTLGQGPEFLTYFQNEAQLEKSRLLSDRFSAERPKGSFSTLEIQRTEQGDSAMYLCASSPPEGRNEQFFGPGTRLTVL.

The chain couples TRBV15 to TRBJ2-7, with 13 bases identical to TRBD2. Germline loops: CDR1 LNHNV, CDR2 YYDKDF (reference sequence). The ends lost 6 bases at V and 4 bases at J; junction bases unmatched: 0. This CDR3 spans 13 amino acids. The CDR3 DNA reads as TGTGCCACCAGGACTAGCGGGAGGTACGAGCAGTACTTC. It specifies CATRTSGRYEQYF.